There are a few counts of the clone carrying this T cell receptor (beta chain). The data derive from a study of human T cells and chemical hapten exposure. Study at large: Weekly diphenylcyclopropenone doses were given to patients' scalps across the approximately 26-week study. Small volume differences among pooled libraries mainly caused per-sample TCR yield variation.

TCRdb called the RACE reads again in MiXCR, with one record for every CDR3 protein. This repertoire shows roughly 380,000 distinct CDR3 sequences, 5.1% found once; its top ten account for 2.5% to 3%. Time point reported: pre-sensitization, week 0. Stated treatment: therapeutic diphenylcyclopropenone sensitization with weekly scalp DPC. Those who donated were patients with alopecia, 18 to 70 years of age, and suitable for DPC. The V end lost 6 bases, the J end lost 5 bases, and 19 bases lay between the germline ends. The CDR3 is made up of 15 amino acids. Germline lookup yields CDR1 SNHLY and CDR2 FYNNEI.

The TCR comes from a woman between 50 and 59 years old with alopecia areata. Some clones in this sample may be carry-over from other donors' samples. The V and J genes are TRBV2 and TRBJ2-5; a weak D match, TRBD1 (6 bases). The source material was whole blood, sampled in connection with sensitization to the hapten diphenylcyclopropenone (DPC). The CDR3 region is CASSVQGPAGETQYF. CDR3 nucleotides: TGTGCCAGCAGCGTACAGGGTCCCGCGGGTGAGACCCAGTACTTC. Using reference TRBV2 and TRBJ2-5 for the parts outside the CDR3, the full variable domain is EPEVTQTPSHQVTQMGQEVILRCVPISNHLYFYWYRQILGQKVEFLVSFYNNEISEKSEIFDDQFSVERPDGSNFTLKIRSTKLEDSAMYFCASSVQGPAGETQYFGPGTRLLVL.